The 14 T cell receptor beta chains below were found in one sample sequenced in a study of blood T cells in healthy people across ages. Together with a sample-barcoded 5' primer, a J-beta primer mix was included in a second PCR lasting roughly 6 to 12 cycles. TCRdb redid the calling of the 5' RACE reads with MiXCR, one entry per CDR3 protein. This sample yields 720,000 or so distinct CDR3 sequences, of which over 40% are seen a single time; 25% to 35% belongs to the top ten. Material: blood. These receptor sequences come from an elderly man in good health.

The table lists this clonotype with a count of one. It may be a read error: a sequence one base away is much more abundant. The chain has TRBV10-3 and TRBJ2-1; 11 nucleotides line up with TRBD2. There are 15 residues in the CDR3. V shed 7 bases and J 12 bases; nucleotides not matched to a gene: 14. Germline V gives CDR1 ENHRY, CDR2 SYGVKD. The chain's CDR3 is CAIKTTSGIVDGQFF. DNA of the CDR3: TGTGCCATCAAGACGACTAGCGGGATTGTGGATGGGCAGTTCTTC.

The sample holds a few counts of this clonotype. A read error may be the cause here, since a much bigger clone is one base away. The chain is built from TRBV7-2 and TRBJ2-1; perhaps D is TRBD1 or TRBD2 (5 bases each). The germline gives CDR1 SGHTA, CDR2 FQGNSA. V was trimmed by 4 bases and J by 8 bases, leaving 9 bases between them. The CDR3 covers 12 residues. The CDR3 DNA follows: TGTGCCAGCAGCTCCCGGGACGATGAGCAGTTCTTC. Translating it yields CASSSRDDEQFF.

This clonotype was seen only a few times. This clone may be a read error of a much larger clone one base away. The chain recombines TRBV11-2 with TRBJ2-3; weak D call: TRBD2 (6 bases). Trimming cost V 4 bases and J 2 bases, with 13 bases left between them. Germline V gene data show CDR1 as SGHAT and CDR2 as FQNNGV. This CDR3 region has 15 residues. CDR3 region: CASSSAPGDTDTQYF. CDR3 DNA sequence: TGTGCCAGCAGCTCAGCCCCGGGGGACACAGATACGCAGTATTTT.

The rearrangement links TRBV20-1 to TRBJ2-3, with TRBD1 matching over 10 bases. V trimming: 6 bases; J trimming: 8 bases; junction bases outside the gene matches: 14. The germline V gene encodes CDR1 DFQATT and CDR2 SNEGSKA (reference sequence). There are 15 residues in the CDR3. CDR3 sequence: CSATARQGAPGTQYF. The CDR3 DNA sequence: TGCAGTGCCACGGCTAGACAGGGGGCCCCGGGTACGCAGTATTTT.

V gene TRBV4-1 combines with J gene TRBJ2-3; TRBD2 aligns across 8 bases. The CDR3 covers 17 residues. Germline CDR1 is MGHRA and CDR2 is YSYEKL. V lost 3 bases and J lost 4; bases outside the gene matches: 12. CDR3 region: CASSQGVASGYADTQYF. The CDR3 nucleotides read TGCGCCAGCAGCCAGGGGGTGGCTAGCGGGTACGCAGATACGCAGTATTTT.

The chain joins TRBV7-2 to TRBJ1-1; D is unclear. Trimming removed 5 bases from V and 1 base from J, with 8 bases in between. Germline V gene sequence: CDR1 SGHTA, CDR2 FQGNSA. The CDR3 spans 13 residues. CDR3: CASSLMKNTEAFF. DNA for the CDR3: TGTGCCAGCAGCCTTATGAAGAACACTGAAGCTTTCTTT.

This clonotype was seen a few times. The genes are TRBV9 and TRBJ2-1; the match to TRBD2 covers 10 bases. After removal of 3 bases from V and 4 bases from J, the junction contained 10 bases not matched to a gene. This CDR3 spans 17 amino acids. Germline values: CDR1 SGDLS, CDR2 YYNGEE. CDR3: CASSEVAGGWGYNEQFF. The CDR3, as DNA: TGTGCCAGCAGCGAGGTAGCGGGAGGTTGGGGATACAATGAGCAGTTCTTC.

V is TRBV3-1 and J is TRBJ1-1; no clear D. CDR1 is LGHDT and CDR2 is YNNKEL in the germline V gene (reference sequence). CDR3 length: 16 amino acids. Trimming stripped 2 bases from V and 1 base from J, with 14 bases between. CDR3 amino acids: CASSQRAGMANTEAFF. The CDR3 DNA reads as TGTGCCAGCAGCCAAAGGGCAGGAATGGCGAACACTGAAGCTTTCTTT.

V and J are TRBV3-1 and TRBJ1-2, with D perhaps TRBD1 (5 bases). Per the germline V gene, CDR1 is LGHDT and CDR2 is YNNKEL (reference sequence). There are 14 residues in the CDR3. V gave up 2 bases and J gave up 2 bases, with 9 bases separating them. This CDR3 reads CASSQRGRNYGYTF. The CDR3 DNA reads TGTGCCAGCAGCCAAAGGGGCAGAAACTATGGCTACACCTTC. The full variable domain, its missing parts supplied by reference TRBV3-1 and TRBJ1-2, is DTAVSQTPKYLVTQMGNDKSIKCEQNLGHDTMYWYKQDSKKFLKIMFSYNNKELIINETVPNRFSPKSPDKAHLNLHINSLELGDSAVYFCASSQRGRNYGYTFGSGTRLTVV.

The genes are TRBV20-1 and TRBJ1-1; no definite D call. The CDR3 has 13 residues. Trimming cost V 1 base and J 1 base, with 7 bases left between them. Per germline, CDR1 DFQATT and CDR2 SNEGSKA (reference sequence). The CDR3 sequence: CSARVTANTEAFF. DNA of the CDR3: TGCAGTGCTAGAGTTACAGCGAACACTGAAGCTTTCTTT.

This clonotype was seen a few times. The gene calls are TRBV3-1 and TRBJ2-2, with a weak D call TRBD1 (6 bases). V was shortened by 4 bases and J by 0 bases, with 9 bases between the two germline ends. The CDR3 length is 15 residues. From germline, CDR1 is LGHDT and CDR2 YNNKEL (reference sequence). CDR3 DNA sequence: TGTGCCAGCAGCCCTACAGGGTCGAACACCGGGGAGCTGTTTTTT. Amino acids: CASSPTGSNTGELFF.

With respect to this clonotype: Mismatch with germline at one junction end may stem from a read error. The V call is TRBV6-2 or TRBV6-3, the J call TRBJ1-5; 10 bases agree with TRBD1. CDR3 size: 18 residues. CDR1 and CDR2 from the germline V gene are MNHEY and SVGEGT. The CDR3 coding sequence is TGTGCCAGCAGTTACTCGAGGGACAGGGGACTTAGCAATCAGTCCCAGCATTTT. It specifies CASSYSRDRGLSNQSQHF.

This chain uses TRBV5-5 with TRBJ2-7; TRBD1 is a possible D gene (7 bases). This CDR3 spans 16 amino acids. V was trimmed by 0 bases and J by 7 bases, leaving 20 bases between them. Germline-derived CDR1 and CDR2 are SGHKS and YYEKEE (reference sequence). The CDR3 here is CASSLAPGGGVREQYF. In DNA form, the CDR3 reads TGTGCCAGCAGCTTGGCCCCCGGAGGGGGCGTGAGGGAGCAGTACTTC.

This clonotype was seen ten or more times. The CDR3 region has the DNA TGTGCCAGCGGCTACCGGGGAGCCAAGGGGACCCAGTACTTC. Encoded protein: CASGYRGAKGTQYF. The chain employs TRBV6-2 or TRBV6-3 and TRBJ2-5; perhaps TRBD2 as D (5 bases). The CDR3 covers 14 residues. V was clipped by 8 bases and J by 7 bases, with 20 bases between them. From germline, CDR1 is MNHEY and CDR2 SVGEGT.